This TCR beta chain was found in a study of T cells in Graves' hyperthyroidism and ophthalmopathy (dated by TCRdb to the late 2010s). Context from the whole study: Peripheral blood samples were taken at initial diagnosis, before any treatment was given. To identify TCR V-J signatures that set the groups apart, the researchers used a discovery cohort of approximately 98 patients, made up of some 41 with Graves' ophthalmopathy and about 59 with stable Graves' hyperthyroidism. Prospective prediction of ophthalmopathy was tested in an independent validation cohort consisting of about 19 hyperthyroidism patients and 17 patients who later progressed to ophthalmopathy. The 75 to 100 discovery patients were randomly split 7:3 into training and test sets. Thyroid tissue and blood T-cell repertoires from roughly six Graves' hyperthyroidism patients were also compared in the study. Once sampling was done, hyperthyroidism patients were given methimazole at a starting dose of 30 mg daily, whereas ophthalmopathy patients were given high-dose intravenous methylprednisolone. TCR Vbeta CDR3 sequencing of around 130 peripheral blood samples (under 45 ophthalmopathy, 75 to 85 hyperthyroidism and roughly 17 progressor patients) is reported in the paper. On the study overall, not on this receptor specifically: In validation, progression to ophthalmopathy was predicted by the model with about 70% sensitivity and approximately 78% specificity, a median of about 6.4 months before onset. Blood samples also contained most of the expanded thyroid clonotypes (frequency above 0.001), which suggests that blood repertoires may reflect thyroid immune responses. A 13 V-J signature model separated ophthalmopathy from stable hyperthyroidism, with over 85% sensitivity and 81.08% specificity in cross-validation and 80%/75% in testing. No statistical method was used to set the sample size in advance, and investigators knew the group allocation.

As concerns this clonotype: No cognate antigen has been identified for it. No base-level quality is on record; no much larger clone is a single base apart.

Amplification of TCR beta CDR3 regions was carried out from RNA transcripts. A first-round RT-PCR of the TCR CDR3 used the HTBI primer set with the Qiagen OneStep RT-PCR kit. The libraries were constructed in a second round of multiplex PCR and then size-selected and purified. Sequencing of the libraries was done on an Illumina HiSeq2000 using paired-end 100 bp reads. From the authors' description of their analysis: Raw data were processed with SOAPnuke, discarding reads with adapters, uncalled bases, mean Phred below 15, or no exact constant-primer or identifier match. High-quality paired reads were merged using COPE v1.2.5, and each unique nucleotide sequence was defined as a clonotype. MiTCR v1.1 was used to align clonotypes to the IMGT TRBV, TRBD and TRBJ reference segments. Analysis was restricted to V-J combinations with a frequency above 0.0001, which covered 98% to 99.2% of repertoires. A TCS score was defined as the ratio between F50 (clonal expansion) and ExV (chaos), using BLOSUM62-based TCRdist between CDR3 peptides within each V-J. Welch's t-statistics and random forest reduced 450 to 600 V-J features to under 15, which were used in a naive Bayes classifier (R e1071). The public sequencing data were trimmed at Q25 with fastp and processed into clonotypes with MiXCR by TCRdb, which kept only in-frame beta chains. Rows are unified per CDR3 protein, each entry keeping the most common DNA and genes. V and J calls and clone size were set by TCRdb, not the authors. The sample includes about 480,000 distinct CDR3 sequences, with less than 25% observed a single time. Roughly 49% of the sample goes to the ten largest clones.

Ophthalmopathy patients had moderately to severely active disease, with a Clinical Activity Score of 3 or more, a NOSPECS grade of 4 or more, and a disease duration of less than 3 months. Exclusion was applied to patients with uncontrolled infections, other autoimmune diseases, pregnancy or lactation. Clinical symptoms, serum thyroxine and TRAb, thyroid ultrasound, and orbital computed tomography formed the basis for the diagnoses. PBMCs were separated from under 12 ml of fresh peripheral blood using Ficoll-Paque density gradient centrifugation. Total RNA was extracted with Trizol reagent, and quality was checked on an Agilent 2100 Bioanalyzer. CDR1 SGHVS and CDR2 FNYEAQ were looked up in the germline V gene. The CDR3 goes from the cysteine to the phenylalanine over 14 residues. Just the 42-base CDR3 DNA is kept, in frame starting at base 1. Cut back by 1 base and 5 bases, the V and J ends lie 11 bases apart.

Sequenced: blood. This receptor was taken from a woman in her 70s with Graves' ophthalmopathy. The V and J segments used are TRBV7-6 and TRBJ2-5, with the D gene not confidently named. The CDR3 region: CASSLEQISETQYF. In nucleotide form, the sequence is TGTGCCAGCAGCTTAGAGCAGATTTCGGAGACCCAGTACTTC.